Described below is a single T cell receptor beta chain sequence and its context. TCRdb's copy holds only in-frame clones and misses some; the assay was immunoSEQ multiplex PCR. This sample has under 250,000 clones, with roughly nine tenths found just once. The data belong to a study of blood T cell repertoires in COVID-19. The CDR3 has 16 residues. The ends lost 1 base at V and 4 bases at J; junction bases unmatched: 7. Germline V CDR1 and CDR2: SGHDT, YYEEEE. The sequencing input was PBMCs or T cells enriched from blood (not recorded which). The source is a woman aged 18 to 35 in a cohort exposed to, infected with or recovered from COVID-19 (not recorded which). The chain uses TRBV5-6 and TRBJ1-5; the match to TRBD1 covers 8 bases. The CDR3: CASSLIGQGENQPQHF. CDR3 nucleotides: TGTGCCAGCAGCTTGATCGGACAGGGCGAAAATCAGCCCCAGCATTTT. Full variable domain (remainder filled in from reference TRBV5-6 and TRBJ1-5): DAGVTQSPTHLIKTRGQQVTLRCSPKSGHDTVSWYQQALGQGPQFIFQYYEEEERQRGNFPDRFSGHQFPNYSSELNVNALLLGDSALYLCASSLIGQGENQPQHFGDGTRLSIL.